The 13 T cell receptor beta chains listed next were all sequenced from one sample in a study of T-cell memory formation after mild COVID-19. From the 5' RACE reads, TCRdb called clonotypes with MiXCR, one entry per CDR3 protein. The profile shows under 300,000 distinct CDR3 sequences, roughly 18% of them singletons. The specimen sequenced was PBMCs or a T cell subset sorted from them (not recorded which). All receptors come from a man aged 18-30 years who had mild COVID-19 (a few samples of this study predate the infection). Cell type and time point are not known.

This clonotype turned up a few times. The chain is built from TRBV10-3 and TRBJ2-2; TRBD2 aligns across 9 bases. The V segment lost 6 bases and the J segment 2 bases; nucleotides outside the gene matches: 4. The germline CDR1 and CDR2 sequences are ENHRY and SYGVKD. The CDR3 loop spans 15 amino acids. CDR3 protein: CAIRRLADNTGELFF. The CDR3 nucleotides are TGTGCCATCAGGCGACTAGCGGACAACACCGGGGAGCTGTTTTTT.

This clonotype was counted ten times or more. This sequence joins TRBV11-1 and TRBJ2-6, with D unresolved. CDR3 length equals 17 residues. Germline V gives CDR1 SGHAT, CDR2 FQDESV (reference sequence). Deletions cut 4 bases from V and 0 bases from J, with 13 bases between. The CDR3 DNA follows: TGTGCCAGCAGCTCCTTCCAGTACGGCTCTGGGGCCAACGTCCTGACTTTC. Its protein is CASSSFQYGSGANVLTF.

CDR3 loop: CASVPTGDPNEQFF. The CDR3 DNA follows: TGTGCCAGCGTTCCAACGGGGGACCCCAATGAGCAGTTCTTC. V gene TRBV6-2 or TRBV6-3 combines with J gene TRBJ2-1; a possible D gene is TRBD2 (6 bases). Germline CDR1 reads MNHEY; CDR2 reads SVGEGT. The CDR3 is 14 residues long. Trimming took 8 bases from V and 6 from J, leaving 17 bases between them.

The chain links TRBV29-1 to TRBJ1-5; D not certain. Per the germline V gene, CDR1 is SQVTM and CDR2 is ANQGSEA. V was cut by 5 bases and J by 7 bases, with 15 bases left in between. This CDR3 region has 13 residues. DNA for the CDR3: TGCAGCGTTACCGAGACGATATCGCAGCCCCAGCATTTT. It specifies CSVTETISQPQHF.

This chain links TRBV5-1 with TRBJ2-5, with a tentative D call TRBD1 (5 bases). The CDR3 loop spans 14 amino acids. Trimming took 3 bases from V and 1 from J, leaving 10 bases between them. Germline loops: CDR1 SGHRS, CDR2 YFSETQ. Written as DNA, the CDR3 is TGCGCCAGCAGCTACCGACAGAGCCAAGAGACCCAGTACTTC. Its protein is CASSYRQSQETQYF.

The chain is built from TRBV5-1 and TRBJ2-1; 7 nucleotides align to TRBD2. The ends lost 2 bases at V and 3 bases at J; junction bases unmatched: 8. Germline V CDR1 and CDR2: SGHRS, YFSETQ. The CDR3 has 16 amino acids. This CDR3 reads CASSFLPGTNYNEQFF. CDR3 in DNA: TGCGCCAGCAGCTTTTTGCCCGGGACTAACTACAATGAGCAGTTCTTC.

A few counts support this clonotype. The chain employs TRBV5-1 and TRBJ2-7, with D tentatively TRBD1 (6 bases). Trimming took 2 bases from V and 5 from J, leaving 17 bases between them. Looked up from germline, CDR1 is SGHRS and CDR2 is YFSETQ. The CDR3 runs 15 residues. The DNA for the CDR3 is TGCGCCAGCAGCTTTCGGTACCAGGGGATCAACGAGCAGTACTTC. Translating gives CASSFRYQGINEQYF.

This chain links TRBV6-2 or TRBV6-3 with TRBJ2-5; 14 bases are a match to TRBD2. V gave up 5 bases and J gave up 5 bases; unmatched junction bases: 16. The germline V gene has CDR1 MNHEY and CDR2 SVGEGT. The CDR3 contains 19 residues. The CDR3 protein is CASSPRPGTSGGLGETQYF. The CDR3 nucleotides read TGTGCCAGCAGTCCCCGACCTGGGACTAGCGGGGGACTGGGGGAGACCCAGTACTTC.

This clonotype was recorded at least ten times. The V and J genes are TRBV5-1 and TRBJ2-3, with D perhaps matching TRBD2 (6 bases). The CDR3 extends over 18 amino acids. With 1 base removed from V and 2 bases from J, the gap between germline ends came to 20 bases. From germline, CDR1 is SGHRS and CDR2 YFSETQ. The CDR3 sequence: CASSLLGLEMGLTDTQYF. The CDR3 coding sequence is TGCGCCAGCAGCTTGTTGGGGCTAGAGATGGGACTCACAGATACGCAGTATTTT.

Many counts were recorded for this clonotype. The rearrangement joins TRBV20-1 to TRBJ1-2; D is ambiguous. V was cut by 2 bases and J by 5 bases, with 12 bases left in between. The CDR3 has 13 residues. From germline, CDR1 is DFQATT and CDR2 SNEGSKA (reference sequence). CDR3 region: CSARYRVVYGYTF. CDR3 coding DNA: TGCAGTGCTAGATATAGGGTAGTATATGGCTACACCTTC.

The chain is built from TRBV28 and TRBJ2-3; D gene uncertain. Germline CDR1 MDHEN, CDR2 SYDVKM. Trimming took 4 bases from V and 3 from J, leaving 17 bases between them. The length of the CDR3 is 16 residues. The CDR3 DNA reads TGTGCCAGCAGTTCCCTCGCGTGGGATTCTACAGATACGCAGTATTTT. Amino acids: CASSSLAWDSTDTQYF.

The V call is TRBV10-3, the J call TRBJ1-5, with a possible D match to TRBD1 (5 bases). The CDR3 has 18 amino acids. V was cut by 0 bases and J by 0 bases, with 15 bases left in between. CDR1 is ENHRY, CDR2 SYGVKD, per germline. The CDR3 nucleotides read TGTGCCATCAGTGAGTCGAAACGGGGCCCCGATAGCAATCAGCCCCAGCATTTT. It yields the protein CAISESKRGPDSNQPQHF.

This clonotype has only a few counts. The V call is TRBV10-2, the J call TRBJ2-5; 8 bases line up with TRBD1. Germline V gene lookup returns CDR1 WSHSY and CDR2 SAAADI. Trimming removed 3 bases from V and 3 bases from J; junction bases left unmatched: 3. The CDR3 length is 14 residues. DNA of the CDR3: TGCGCCAGCAGTGACAGGGGGCGCGAAGAGACCCAGTACTTC. Residues: CASSDRGREETQYF.